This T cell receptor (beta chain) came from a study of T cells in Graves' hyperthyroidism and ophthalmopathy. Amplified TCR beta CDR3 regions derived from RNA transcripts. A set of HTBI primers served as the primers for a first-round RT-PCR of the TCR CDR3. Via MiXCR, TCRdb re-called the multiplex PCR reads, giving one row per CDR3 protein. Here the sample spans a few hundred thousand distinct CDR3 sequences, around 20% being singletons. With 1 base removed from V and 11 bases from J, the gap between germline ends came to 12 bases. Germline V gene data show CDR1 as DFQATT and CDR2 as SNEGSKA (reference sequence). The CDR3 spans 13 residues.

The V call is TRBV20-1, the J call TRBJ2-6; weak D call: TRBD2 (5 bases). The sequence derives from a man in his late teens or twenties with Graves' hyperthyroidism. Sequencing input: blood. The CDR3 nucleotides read TGCAGTGCTAGAGTGAGGGTCCCCGACGTCCTGACTTTC. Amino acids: CSARVRVPDVLTF.